This T cell receptor beta chain was recovered during a study of CD8+ T cells in alopecia areata. Treatment given: oral pan-JAK inhibitor, 5-10 mg twice daily. RNA was isolated and reverse transcribed to cDNA, the sequencing template. Assay: immunoSEQ multiplex PCR; the TCRdb copy retains only in-frame clones and omits some. The repertoire holds about 94,000 clones, with about 70% as singletons. The CDR3 length is 13 residues. The V gene's germline CDR1 is SNHLY and CDR2 FYNNEI. V lost 6 bases to trimming and J lost 6 bases, with 11 bases between them. The sequencing here drew on CD8+ T cells sorted from blood, taken at week 44, from a patient treated with tofacitinib. The receptor comes from a human donor with alopecia areata. The chain couples TRBV2 to TRBJ2-2; no definite D call. The CDR3 DNA reads TGTGCCAGCAGCCTCGTGGGGTCCGGGGAGCTGTTTTTT. Amino acids: CASSLVGSGELFF. Supplemented by reference TRBV2 and TRBJ2-2, the full variable domain reads EPEVTQTPSHQVTQMGQEVILRCVPISNHLYFYWYRQILGQKVEFLVSFYNNEISEKSEIFDDQFSVERPDGSNFTLKIRSTKLEDSAMYFCASSLVGSGELFFGEGSRLTVL.